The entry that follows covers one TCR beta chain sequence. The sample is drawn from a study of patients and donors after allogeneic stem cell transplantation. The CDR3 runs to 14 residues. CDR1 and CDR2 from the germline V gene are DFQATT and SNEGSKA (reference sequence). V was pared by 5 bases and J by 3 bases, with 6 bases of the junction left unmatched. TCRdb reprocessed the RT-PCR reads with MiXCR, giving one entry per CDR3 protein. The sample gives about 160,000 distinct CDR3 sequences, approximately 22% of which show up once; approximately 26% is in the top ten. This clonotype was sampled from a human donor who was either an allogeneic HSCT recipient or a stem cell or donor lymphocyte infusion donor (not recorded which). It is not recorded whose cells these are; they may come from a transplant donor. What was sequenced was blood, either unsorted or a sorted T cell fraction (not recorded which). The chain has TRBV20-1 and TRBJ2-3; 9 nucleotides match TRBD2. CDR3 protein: CSAQRGANTDTQYF. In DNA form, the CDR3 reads TGCAGTGCTCAGCGGGGGGCGAATACAGATACGCAGTATTTT.